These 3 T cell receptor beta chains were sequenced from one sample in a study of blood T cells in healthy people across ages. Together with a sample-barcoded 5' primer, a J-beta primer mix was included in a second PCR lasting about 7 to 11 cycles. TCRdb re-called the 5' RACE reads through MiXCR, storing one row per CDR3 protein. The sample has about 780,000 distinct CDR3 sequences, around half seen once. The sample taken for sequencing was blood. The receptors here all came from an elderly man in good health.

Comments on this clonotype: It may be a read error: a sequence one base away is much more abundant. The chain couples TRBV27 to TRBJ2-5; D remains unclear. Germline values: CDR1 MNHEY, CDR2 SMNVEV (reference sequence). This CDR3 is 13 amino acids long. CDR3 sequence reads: CASSPGDSNIQHF. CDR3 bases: TGTGCCAGCAGTCCAGGAGACTCAAACATTCAGCACTTC.

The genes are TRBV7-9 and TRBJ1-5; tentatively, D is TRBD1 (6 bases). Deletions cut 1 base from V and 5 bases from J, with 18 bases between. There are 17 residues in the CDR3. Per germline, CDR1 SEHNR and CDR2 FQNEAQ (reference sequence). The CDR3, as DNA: TGTGCCAGCAGCTTAGGGGGGGGCGGGAAAGCCGATCAGCCCCAGCATTTT. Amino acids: CASSLGGGGKADQPQHF.

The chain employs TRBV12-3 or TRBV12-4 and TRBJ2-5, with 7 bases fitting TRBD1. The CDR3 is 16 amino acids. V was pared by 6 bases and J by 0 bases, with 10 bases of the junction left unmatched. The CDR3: CASSGSRDSNQETQYF. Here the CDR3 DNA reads TGTGCCAGCAGCGGAAGCCGGGACAGCAACCAAGAGACCCAGTACTTC.